The 22 T cell receptor beta chains listed next were all sequenced from one sample in a study of blood T cell repertoires in COVID-19. Measured with immunoSEQ multiplex PCR; TCRdb has only the in-frame clones, and not every one. There are over 150,000 clones in the sample; 84% occur only once, and about 7.3% lies in the top ten. What was sequenced was PBMCs or T cells enriched from blood (not recorded which). The origin of the receptors is a man aged 45 to 65 who had recovered from COVID-19.

The V call is TRBV19, the J call TRBJ2-5, with TRBD2 matching 11 bases. The CDR3 is made up of 13 amino acids. V trimming: 6 bases; J trimming: 4 bases; junction bases outside the gene matches: 1. From germline, CDR1 is LNHDA and CDR2 SQIVND (reference sequence). CDR3 amino acids: CASRLAGVETQYF. In DNA form, the CDR3 reads TGTGCCAGTAGACTAGCGGGGGTAGAGACCCAGTACTTC.

This clone was seen a few times. The chain joins TRBV9 to TRBJ2-5; D might be TRBD2 (6 bases). The CDR3 is made up of 15 amino acids. CDR1 is SGDLS, CDR2 YYNGEE, per germline. Trimming took 3 bases from V and 5 from J, leaving 17 bases between them. In DNA, the CDR3 is TGTGCCAGCAGCGCCCGGGGTAGCCTAGCGGAGACCCAGTACTTC. Protein product: CASSARGSLAETQYF.

The J gene is TRBJ1-1, the V gene TRBV11-2, with D maybe TRBD1 (5 bases). This CDR3 has 13 amino acids. The germline V gene has CDR1 SGHAT and CDR2 FQNNGV. With 5 bases removed from V and 3 bases from J, the gap between germline ends came to 10 bases. The CDR3 nucleotides are TGTGCCAGCAGCCCGCAGGGATACACTGAAGCTTTCTTT. The encoded protein is CASSPQGYTEAFF.

The chain is built from TRBV5-1 and TRBJ2-1; weak D call: TRBD2 (5 bases). With 2 bases removed from V and 4 bases from J, the gap between germline ends came to 13 bases. CDR1 is SGHRS, CDR2 YFSETQ, per germline. The CDR3 is 15 amino acids. In DNA form, the CDR3 reads TGCGCCAGCAGCTTAGATTCGGGGTTTTACAATGAGCAGTTCTTC. Amino acid sequence: CASSLDSGFYNEQFF.

The chain has TRBV6-5 and TRBJ2-7, with 8 positions matching TRBD1. The germline gives CDR1 MNHEY, CDR2 SVGAGI. The ends lost 0 bases at V and 5 bases at J; junction bases unmatched: 6. The CDR3 is made up of 15 amino acids. CDR3 DNA: TGTGCCAGCAGTTACTCCGGACAGGGCGGGCACGAGCAGTACTTC. This encodes CASSYSGQGGHEQYF.

The CDR3 DNA follows: TGTGCCAGCAGCAAAGACAGGGGACCTACACGTTATGGCTACACCTTC. Its protein product is CASSKDRGPTRYGYTF. The genes are TRBV21-1 and TRBJ1-2; TRBD1 was called by the table and not checked on the DNA. TRBV21-1 has pseudogene status. The CDR3 covers 16 residues.

This chain joins TRBV29-1 and TRBJ2-3; possibly TRBD2 for D (6 bases). The germline V and J ends were trimmed by 7 bases and 1 base, with 15 bases remaining between them. The length of the CDR3 is 14 residues. Germline V gene lookup returns CDR1 SQVTM and CDR2 ANQGSEA. The CDR3 DNA follows: TGCAGCGCCCGCGGAGGGGCCGGCACAGATACGCAGTATTTT. Amino acids: CSARGGAGTDTQYF.

The V call is TRBV6-1, the J call TRBJ1-2; no firm D call. This CDR3 is built from 16 residues. Trimming took off 1 base at V and 0 bases at J, with 12 bases between the two ends. Germline V gene sequence: CDR1 MNHNS, CDR2 SASEGT. CDR3 coding DNA: TGTGCCAGCAGTGAAGGGTATGGAGGCACTAACTATGGCTACACCTTC. Its protein is CASSEGYGGTNYGYTF.

This sequence joins TRBV4-1 and TRBJ1-1; the match to TRBD1 covers 8 bases. The germline V gene encodes CDR1 MGHRA and CDR2 YSYEKL. This CDR3 region has 19 residues. The trim removed 0 bases at V and 0 bases at J, leaving 12 bases unmatched. The CDR3 bases are TGCGCCAGCAGCCAAGACCCCTCGACAGGGGCTAAGGTGAACACTGAAGCTTTCTTT. Residues: CASSQDPSTGAKVNTEAFF.

The chain carries TRBV19 and TRBJ2-3, with 7 bases identical to TRBD2. V lost 5 bases to trimming and J lost 3 bases; unmatched junction nucleotides: 8. The length of the CDR3 is 15 residues. The V gene's germline CDR1 is LNHDA and CDR2 SQIVND (reference sequence). CDR3 sequence: CASSPLGGRTDTQYF. The CDR3 DNA sequence: TGTGCCAGTAGTCCCCTCGGGGGGAGGACAGATACGCAGTATTTT.

V and J are TRBV5-4 and TRBJ2-7; possibly TRBD1 for D (6 bases). The CDR3 sequence is 12 residues long. Germline CDR1 and CDR2: SGHNT and YYREEE (reference sequence). V was trimmed by 4 bases and J by 7 bases, leaving 12 bases between them. The CDR3 DNA is TGTGCCAGCAGCCCCAAGGGGGAGGAGCAGTACTTC. This sequence encodes CASSPKGEEQYF.

The V and J genes are TRBV5-1 and TRBJ2-1; D may be TRBD2 (6 bases). The germline gives CDR1 SGHRS, CDR2 YFSETQ. The CDR3 has 15 residues. Deletions cut 1 base from V and 7 bases from J, with 15 bases between. The CDR3 sequence: CASSLWGESLNEQFF. In nucleotides, the CDR3 is TGCGCCAGCAGCTTGTGGGGGGAGAGTTTGAATGAGCAGTTCTTC.

This chain uses TRBV10-3 with TRBJ2-7; D not certain. This CDR3 is 11 amino acids long. V was clipped by 3 bases and J by 3 bases, with 3 bases between them. Per germline, CDR1 ENHRY and CDR2 SYGVKD. DNA for the CDR3: TGTGCCATCAGTGATATCTACGAGCAGTACTTC. Its translation is CAISDIYEQYF.

The CDR3 coding sequence is TGTGCCAGCAACCTACAGGGTGGGGACACCATATATTTT. The encoded protein is CASNLQGGDTIYF. The chain uses TRBV5-4 and TRBJ1-3; weak D call: TRBD1 (6 bases). The CDR3 has 13 residues. Trimming stripped 6 bases from V and 8 bases from J, with 15 bases between. The germline V gene encodes CDR1 SGHNT and CDR2 YYREEE (reference sequence).

V is TRBV18 and J is TRBJ1-4, with 7 bases aligning to TRBD1. V shed 4 bases, J shed 7 bases, and the junction held 3 bases outside the gene matches. The CDR3 is 13 residues long. Germline V CDR1 and CDR2: KGHSH, LQKENI. The CDR3 region has the DNA TGTGCCAGCTCACGTGGGACAGTTGAAAAACTGTTTTTT. Translation gives CASSRGTVEKLFF.

This chain links TRBV5-6 with TRBJ2-5; the D gene is possibly TRBD2 (6 bases). The CDR3 has 13 residues. V was clipped by 4 bases and J by 7 bases, with 14 bases between them. In germline, CDR1 is SGHDT, CDR2 YYEEEE. CDR3 loop: CASSPRDGRTQYF. The CDR3 DNA reads TGTGCCAGCAGCCCCCGGGACGGGAGGACCCAGTACTTC.

The J gene is TRBJ1-5, the V gene TRBV6-5, with TRBD1 as a possible D gene (5 bases). This CDR3 is 13 amino acids long. The V end was cut by 10 bases, the J end by 4 bases, with 14 bases between. CDR1 and CDR2 from the germline V gene are MNHEY and SVGAGI. The CDR3 bases are TGTGCCACCCAAGGGGATGGTAATCAGCCCCAGCATTTT. Translating gives CATQGDGNQPQHF.

The chain uses TRBV30 and TRBJ1-1, with unresolved D. The CDR3 has 16 amino acids. V shed 0 bases and J shed 4 bases, with 18 bases lying between them. The germline V gene encodes CDR1 GTSNPN and CDR2 SVGIG (reference sequence). For the CDR3, the DNA is TGTGCCTGGAGTGTACTAGGGATCCGCGTGTTCACTGAAGCTTTCTTT. It codes for CAWSVLGIRVFTEAFF. Supplemented by reference TRBV30 and TRBJ1-1, the full variable domain reads SQTIHQWPATLVQPVGSPLSLECTVEGTSNPNLYWYRQAAGRGLQLLFYSVGIGQISSEVPQNLSASRPQDRQFILSSKKLLLSDSGFYLCAWSVLGIRVFTEAFFGQGTRLTVV.

In its sample, this clone ranks as large. J is TRBJ2-1 and V is TRBV27, with 9 bases identical to TRBD2. Germline CDR1 reads MNHEY; CDR2 reads SMNVEV (reference sequence). This CDR3 spans 16 amino acids. After removal of 1 base from V and 5 bases from J, the junction contained 6 bases not matched to a gene. CDR3 DNA sequence: TGTGCCAGCAGTTTATACCTAGCGGGGCCCCACAATGAGCAGTTCTTC. Translating it yields CASSLYLAGPHNEQFF.

J is TRBJ1-5 and V is TRBV6-1; weak D call: TRBD1 (5 bases). This CDR3 has 15 amino acids. The germline gives CDR1 MNHNS, CDR2 SASEGT. V lost 1 base, J lost 3 bases, and 10 bases lay in between. CDR3 region: CASSEGQGANQPQHF. CDR3 nucleotide sequence: TGTGCCAGCAGTGAAGGGCAGGGCGCCAATCAGCCCCAGCATTTT.

The chain combines TRBV12-5 with TRBJ2-7; D possibly corresponds to TRBD2 (6 bases). The germline V gene encodes CDR1 LGHNT and CDR2 FRNRAP. Trimming took 7 bases from V and 2 from J, leaving 12 bases between them. The CDR3 contains 13 residues. The CDR3 region has the DNA TGTGCTAGTGTTGGTTGGGGGGCCTACGAGCAGTACTTC. Protein: CASVGWGAYEQYF.

CDR3 in amino acids: CASSLEVGGRNTEAFF. The CDR3 region has the DNA TGCGCCAGCAGCTTGGAGGTCGGGGGACGGAACACTGAAGCTTTCTTT. The chain is built from TRBV5-1 and TRBJ1-1; D might be TRBD1 (5 bases). Trimming took 0 bases from V and 1 from J, leaving 13 bases between them. CDR3 length equals 16 residues. The germline CDR1 and CDR2 sequences are SGHRS and YFSETQ.